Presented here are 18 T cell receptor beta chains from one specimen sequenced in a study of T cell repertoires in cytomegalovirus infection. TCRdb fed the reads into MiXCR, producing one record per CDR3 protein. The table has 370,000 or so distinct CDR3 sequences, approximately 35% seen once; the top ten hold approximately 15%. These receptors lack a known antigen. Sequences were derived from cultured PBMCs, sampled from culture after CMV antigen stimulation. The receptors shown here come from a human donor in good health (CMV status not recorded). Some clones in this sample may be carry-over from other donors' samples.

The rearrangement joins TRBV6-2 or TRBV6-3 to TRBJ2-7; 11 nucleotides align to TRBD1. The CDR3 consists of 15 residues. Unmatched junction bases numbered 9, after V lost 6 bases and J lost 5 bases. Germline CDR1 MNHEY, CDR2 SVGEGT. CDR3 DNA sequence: TGTGCCAGCAGAAACTCCGGGACAGGGGGAAACGAGCAGTACTTC. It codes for CASRNSGTGGNEQYF.

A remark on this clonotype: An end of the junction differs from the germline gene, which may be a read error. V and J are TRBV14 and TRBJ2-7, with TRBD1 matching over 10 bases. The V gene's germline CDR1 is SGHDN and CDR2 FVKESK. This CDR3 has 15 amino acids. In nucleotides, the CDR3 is TGTGCCAGCGGCCAAGAGACAGGGGGCTGGAACGAGCAGTACTTC. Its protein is CASGQETGGWNEQYF.

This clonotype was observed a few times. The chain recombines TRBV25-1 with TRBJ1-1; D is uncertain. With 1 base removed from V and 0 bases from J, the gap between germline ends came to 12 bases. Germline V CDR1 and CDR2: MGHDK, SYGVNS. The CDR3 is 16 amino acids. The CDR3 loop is CASSESGVLMNTEAFF. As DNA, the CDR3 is TGTGCCAGCAGTGAATCGGGTGTGCTCATGAACACTGAAGCTTTCTTT.

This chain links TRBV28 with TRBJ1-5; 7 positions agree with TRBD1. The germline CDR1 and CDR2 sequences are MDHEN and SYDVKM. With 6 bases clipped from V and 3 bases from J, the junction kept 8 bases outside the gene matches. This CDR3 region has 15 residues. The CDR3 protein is CASRTGALNNQPQHF. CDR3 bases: TGTGCCAGCAGAACAGGGGCGTTGAACAATCAGCCCCAGCATTTT.

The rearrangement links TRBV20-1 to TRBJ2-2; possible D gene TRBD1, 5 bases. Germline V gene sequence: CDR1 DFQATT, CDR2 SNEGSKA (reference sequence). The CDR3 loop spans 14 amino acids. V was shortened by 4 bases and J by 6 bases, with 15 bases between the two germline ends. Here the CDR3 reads CSAISGQGAGELFF. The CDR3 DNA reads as TGCAGTGCTATATCGGGCCAGGGCGCCGGGGAGCTGTTTTTT.

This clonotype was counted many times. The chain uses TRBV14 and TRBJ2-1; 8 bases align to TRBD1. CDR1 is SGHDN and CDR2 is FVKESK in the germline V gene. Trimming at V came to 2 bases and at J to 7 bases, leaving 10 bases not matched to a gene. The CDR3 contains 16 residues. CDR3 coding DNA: TGTGCCAGCAGCCAAACCTCAGGGGGCGCCGGGAATGAGCAGTTCTTC. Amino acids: CASSQTSGGAGNEQFF.

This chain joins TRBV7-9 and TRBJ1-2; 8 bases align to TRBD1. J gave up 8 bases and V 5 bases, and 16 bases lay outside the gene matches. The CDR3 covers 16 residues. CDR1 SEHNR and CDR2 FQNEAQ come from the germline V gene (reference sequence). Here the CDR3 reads CASSIRTGLPLGGYTF. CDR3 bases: TGTGCCAGCAGCATCCGGACAGGGCTCCCTTTAGGGGGCTACACCTTC.

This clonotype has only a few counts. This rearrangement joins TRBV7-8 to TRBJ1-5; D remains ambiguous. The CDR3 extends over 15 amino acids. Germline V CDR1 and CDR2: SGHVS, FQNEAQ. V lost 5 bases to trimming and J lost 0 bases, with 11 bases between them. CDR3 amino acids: CASSPLFYSNQPQHF. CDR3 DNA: TGTGCCAGCAGCCCCCTGTTTTATAGCAATCAGCCCCAGCATTTT.

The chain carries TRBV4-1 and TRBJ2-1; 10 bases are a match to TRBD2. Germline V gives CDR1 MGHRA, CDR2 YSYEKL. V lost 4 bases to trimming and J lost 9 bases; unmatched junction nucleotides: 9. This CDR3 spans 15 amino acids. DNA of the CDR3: TGCGCCAGCAGCCGGATAGCGGGGGGAGGTGGTGAGCAGTTCTTC. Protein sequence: CASSRIAGGGGEQFF.

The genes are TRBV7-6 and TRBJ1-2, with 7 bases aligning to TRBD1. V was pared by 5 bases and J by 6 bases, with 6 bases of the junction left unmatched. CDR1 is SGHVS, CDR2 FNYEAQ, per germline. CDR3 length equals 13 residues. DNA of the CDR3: TGTGCCAGCAGCACCAACAGGGGCGATGGCTACACCTTC. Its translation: CASSTNRGDGYTF.

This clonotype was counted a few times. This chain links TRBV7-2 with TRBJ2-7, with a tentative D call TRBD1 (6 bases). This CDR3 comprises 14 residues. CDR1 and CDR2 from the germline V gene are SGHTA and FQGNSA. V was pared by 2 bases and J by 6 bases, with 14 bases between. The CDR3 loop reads CASSLLVRGVEQYF. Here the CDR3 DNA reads TGTGCCAGCAGCTTATTAGTCAGGGGAGTCGAGCAGTACTTC.

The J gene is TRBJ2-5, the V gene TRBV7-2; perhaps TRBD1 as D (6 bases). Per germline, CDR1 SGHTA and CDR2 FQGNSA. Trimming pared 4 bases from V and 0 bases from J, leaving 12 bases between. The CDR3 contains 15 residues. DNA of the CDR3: TGTGCCAGCAGCTCCCGGGACACCTACCAAGAGACCCAGTACTTC. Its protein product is CASSSRDTYQETQYF.

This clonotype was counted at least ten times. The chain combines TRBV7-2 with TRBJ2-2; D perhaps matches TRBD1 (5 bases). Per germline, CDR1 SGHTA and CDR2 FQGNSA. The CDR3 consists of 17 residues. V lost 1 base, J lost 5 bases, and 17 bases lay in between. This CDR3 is CASSLGQDSLWTGELFF. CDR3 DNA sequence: TGTGCCAGCAGCTTAGGCCAAGACAGCCTTTGGACCGGGGAGCTGTTTTTT.

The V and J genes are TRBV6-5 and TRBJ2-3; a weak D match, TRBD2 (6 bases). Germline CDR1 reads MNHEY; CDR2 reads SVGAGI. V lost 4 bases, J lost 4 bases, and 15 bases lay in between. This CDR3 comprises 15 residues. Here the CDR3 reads CASSSGGGWADTQYF. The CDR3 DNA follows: TGTGCCAGCAGTTCGGGTGGAGGGTGGGCAGATACGCAGTATTTT.

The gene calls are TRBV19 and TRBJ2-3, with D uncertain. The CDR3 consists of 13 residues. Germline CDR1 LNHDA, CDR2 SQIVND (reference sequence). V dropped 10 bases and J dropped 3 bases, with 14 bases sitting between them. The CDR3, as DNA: TGTGCCACCTGCCGCTTGGGGACAGATACGCAGTATTTT. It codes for CATCRLGTDTQYF. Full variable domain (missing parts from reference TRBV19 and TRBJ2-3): DGGITQSPKYLFRKEGQNVTLSCEQNLNHDAMYWYRQDPGQGLRLIYYSQIVNDFQKGDIAEGYSVSREKKESFPLTVTSAQKNPTAFYLCATCRLGTDTQYFGPGTRLTVL.

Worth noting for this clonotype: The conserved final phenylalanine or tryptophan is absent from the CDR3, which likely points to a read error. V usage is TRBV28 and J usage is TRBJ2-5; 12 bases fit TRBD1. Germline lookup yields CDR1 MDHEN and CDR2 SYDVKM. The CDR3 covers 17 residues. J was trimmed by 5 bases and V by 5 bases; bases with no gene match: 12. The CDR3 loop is CASSLMTGQGARETQYC. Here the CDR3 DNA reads TGTGCCAGCAGTCTCATGACGGGACAGGGGGCGCGGGAGACCCAGTACTGC.

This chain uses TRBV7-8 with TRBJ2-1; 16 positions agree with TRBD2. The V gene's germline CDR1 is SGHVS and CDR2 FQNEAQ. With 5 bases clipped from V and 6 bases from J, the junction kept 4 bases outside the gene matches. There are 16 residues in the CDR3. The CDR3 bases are TGTGCCAGCAGCGTGGGACTAGCGGGAGGGCGCAATGAGCAGTTCTTC. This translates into CASSVGLAGGRNEQFF.

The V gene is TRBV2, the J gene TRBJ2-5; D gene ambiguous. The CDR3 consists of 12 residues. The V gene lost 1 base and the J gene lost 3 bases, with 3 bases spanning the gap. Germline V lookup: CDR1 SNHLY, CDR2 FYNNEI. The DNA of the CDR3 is TGTGCCAGCAGTGAAGGGGAAGAGACCCAGTACTTC. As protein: CASSEGEETQYF.